A selection of T cell receptor beta chains follows, all from one sample in a study of OX40 agonist ivuxolimab in advanced cancers. Sequencing was performed with immunoSEQ multiplex PCR; in TCRdb, only in-frame clones are kept and a portion is missing. This sample has roughly 84,000 clones, with 81% found just once. Sequenced here: CD4+ or CD8+ T cells sorted from blood, sampled in a trial of the OX40 agonist ivuxolimab. Receptors were obtained from an adult with an advanced solid tumor such as melanoma, head and neck, liver or kidney cancer. CDR3s include the opening cysteine and the closing phenylalanine or tryptophan. Each record gives: CDR3 length, J gene, V gene, D gene, clone size, CDR3 DNA, CDR3 protein. A D gene is named only where the DNA matches it firmly. Some rows mark clone size as missing; the rest say once, few, many or name a class of expanded clone.

CDR3 length: 14
J gene: TRBJ2-2
V gene: TRBV29-1
D gene: NA
clone size: once
CDR3 DNA: TGCAGCGTTGTGGGGCGTAGGGGCACCGGGGAGCTGTTTTTT
CDR3 protein: CSVVGRRGTGELFF

CDR3 length: 16
J gene: TRBJ2-1
V gene: TRBV7-9
D gene: TRBD2
clone size: few
CDR3 DNA: TGTGCCAGCAGCCCCCGCACCGGGACTAGAAACAATGAGCAGTTCTTC
CDR3 protein: CASSPRTGTRNNEQFF

CDR3 length: 15
J gene: TRBJ2-1
V gene: TRBV5-1
D gene: TRBD1
clone size: once
CDR3 DNA: TGCGCCAGCAGCCCCCGACAGGGGGCTATCAATGAGCAGTTCTTC
CDR3 protein: CASSPRQGAINEQFF

CDR3 length: 14
J gene: TRBJ2-2
V gene: TRBV6-1
D gene: TRBD2
clone size: NA
CDR3 DNA: TGTGCCAGCAGTGTAGCGGGAGACACCGGGGAGCTGTTTTTT
CDR3 protein: CASSVAGDTGELFF

CDR3 length: 15
J gene: TRBJ1-2
V gene: TRBV5-1
D gene: TRBD1
clone size: NA
CDR3 DNA: TGCGCCAGCAGCTTAGAGGGACAGGGTGGATATGGCTACACCTTC
CDR3 protein: CASSLEGQGGYGYTF

CDR3 length: 15
J gene: TRBJ1-1
V gene: TRBV18
D gene: TRBD1
clone size: once
CDR3 DNA: TGTGCCAGCTCGCGGGACAGGGGACTTAACACTGAAGCTTTCTTT
CDR3 protein: CASSRDRGLNTEAFF

CDR3 length: 16
J gene: TRBJ2-7
V gene: TRBV11-2
D gene: NA
clone size: NA
CDR3 DNA: TGTGCCAGCAGCCCCCTAGGGGGGGCAGGACAATACGAGCAGTACTTC
CDR3 protein: CASSPLGGAGQYEQYF

CDR3 length: 14
J gene: TRBJ2-7
V gene: TRBV6-5
D gene: TRBD2
clone size: once
CDR3 DNA: TGTGCCAGCAGTTCGGCGGGGGGGCGGTTCGAGCAGTACTTC
CDR3 protein: CASSSAGGRFEQYF

CDR3 length: 16
J gene: TRBJ2-7
V gene: TRBV4-3
D gene: NA
clone size: few
CDR3 DNA: TGCGCCAGCAGCCATGTTGGTGGGGGATCGTCGAGCGAGCAGTACTTC
CDR3 protein: CASSHVGGGSSSEQYF

CDR3 length: 13
J gene: TRBJ2-5
V gene: TRBV5-1
D gene: TRBD1
clone size: NA
CDR3 DNA: TGCGCCAGCAGCCAACCGGGACAGGGTATTCAGTACTTC
CDR3 protein: CASSQPGQGIQYF

CDR3 length: 13
J gene: TRBJ1-1
V gene: TRBV18
D gene: NA
clone size: few
CDR3 DNA: TGTGCCAGCTCCTTAGGGGAGAACACTGAAGCTTTCTTT
CDR3 protein: CASSLGENTEAFF

CDR3 length: 13
J gene: TRBJ2-2
V gene: TRBV25-1
D gene: NA
clone size: NA
CDR3 DNA: TGTGCCAGCAGGGGTCCAAACACCGGGGAGCTGTTTTTT
CDR3 protein: CASRGPNTGELFF

CDR3 length: 15
J gene: TRBJ2-7
V gene: TRBV6-1
D gene: TRBD1
clone size: NA
CDR3 DNA: TGTGCCAGCAGTGGGGGACAGGGCCTTTTCTACGAGCAGTACTTC
CDR3 protein: CASSGGQGLFYEQYF

CDR3 length: 17
J gene: TRBJ2-7
V gene: TRBV7-9
D gene: TRBD2
clone size: NA
CDR3 DNA: TGTGCCCTCTCGGCGGGACTAGCGGGTTCTAGCTCCTACGAGCAGTACTTC
CDR3 protein: CALSAGLAGSSSYEQYF

CDR3 length: 11
J gene: TRBJ2-7
V gene: TRBV5-6
D gene: NA
clone size: NA
CDR3 DNA: TGTGCCAGCAGTGGGGGGGCCGAGCAGTACTTC
CDR3 protein: CASSGGAEQYF

CDR3 length: 15
J gene: TRBJ1-2
V gene: TRBV5-1
D gene: NA
clone size: few
CDR3 DNA: TGCGCCAGCAGCTTGTCACCAAACCTTGGCTATGGCTACACCTTC
CDR3 protein: CASSLSPNLGYGYTF

CDR3 length: 13
J gene: TRBJ1-2
V gene: TRBV5-5
D gene: NA
clone size: once
CDR3 DNA: TGTGCCAGCAGCTTAAGGGTAGACGATGGCTACACCTTC
CDR3 protein: CASSLRVDDGYTF

CDR3 length: 17
J gene: TRBJ2-3
V gene: TRBV9
D gene: NA
clone size: NA
CDR3 DNA: TGTGCCAGCAGCGTATATGCCCGGGACCAGTACACAGATACGCAGTATTTT
CDR3 protein: CASSVYARDQYTDTQYF

CDR3 length: 14
J gene: TRBJ1-1
V gene: TRBV7-2
D gene: NA
clone size: once
CDR3 DNA: TGTGCCAGCAGCCCACCTTGGGTGAACACTGAAGCTTTCTTT
CDR3 protein: CASSPPWVNTEAFF

CDR3 length: 12
J gene: TRBJ1-5
V gene: TRBV6-1
D gene: NA
clone size: NA
CDR3 DNA: TGTGCCAGCAGTGATACAGGGCAGCCCCAGCATTTT
CDR3 protein: CASSDTGQPQHF

CDR3 length: 14
J gene: TRBJ1-5
V gene: TRBV2
D gene: NA
clone size: few
CDR3 DNA: TGTGCCAGCAGATCGACAGTTAGCAATCAGCCCCAGCATTTT
CDR3 protein: CASRSTVSNQPQHF

CDR3 length: 17
J gene: TRBJ2-1
V gene: TRBV14
D gene: TRBD2
clone size: few
CDR3 DNA: TGTGCCAGCAGCACTGGGACTAGCGGGTTCGGCTACAATGAGCAGTTCTTC
CDR3 protein: CASSTGTSGFGYNEQFF

CDR3 length: 16
J gene: TRBJ2-2
V gene: TRBV5-5
D gene: TRBD1
clone size: NA
CDR3 DNA: TGTGCCAGCAGCAGGGGGACAGGGTACCTTGTTCGGGAGCTGTTTTTT
CDR3 protein: CASSRGTGYLVRELFF

CDR3 length: 12
J gene: TRBJ1-2
V gene: TRBV2
D gene: TRBD1
clone size: once
CDR3 DNA: TGTGCCAGCAGTAGACAGGGCAATGGCTACACCTTC
CDR3 protein: CASSRQGNGYTF

CDR3 length: 16
J gene: TRBJ1-3
V gene: TRBV5-1
D gene: TRBD1
clone size: NA
CDR3 DNA: TGCGCCAGCAGCGCGACAGGGGGCACCTCTGGAAACACCATATATTTT
CDR3 protein: CASSATGGTSGNTIYF

CDR3 length: 13
J gene: TRBJ2-1
V gene: TRBV7-9
D gene: TRBD2
clone size: NA
CDR3 DNA: TGTGCCAGCAGCTTAGCTGGCGGGGGTGAGCAGTTCTTC
CDR3 protein: CASSLAGGGEQFF

CDR3 length: 15
J gene: TRBJ1-5
V gene: TRBV6-6
D gene: NA
clone size: NA
CDR3 DNA: TGTGCCAGCAGTCCGGGGAGGGGCAGCAATCAGCCCCAGCATTTT
CDR3 protein: CASSPGRGSNQPQHF

CDR3 length: 15
J gene: TRBJ1-5
V gene: TRBV27
D gene: NA
clone size: NA
CDR3 DNA: TGTGCCAGCAGTTTATCGAACAGGGCCTTAGGGGCCCAGCATTTT
CDR3 protein: CASSLSNRALGAQHF

CDR3 length: 11
J gene: TRBJ1-4
V gene: TRBV10-2
D gene: NA
clone size: few
CDR3 DNA: TGCGCCAGCATGTGGAATGAAAAACTGTTTTTT
CDR3 protein: CASMWNEKLFF

CDR3 length: 14
J gene: TRBJ2-5
V gene: TRBV23-1
D gene: TRBD1
clone size: NA
CDR3 DNA: TGCGCCAGCAGTCAGGGACAGTGTCAAGAGACCCAGTACTTC
CDR3 protein: CASSQGQCQETQYF

CDR3 length: 16
J gene: TRBJ2-1
V gene: TRBV7-9
D gene: TRBD2
clone size: NA
CDR3 DNA: TGTGCCAGCAGCTTAGAGAGGGGTAGCGGGAGTTATGAGCAGTTCTTC
CDR3 protein: CASSLERGSGSYEQFF

CDR3 length: 14
J gene: TRBJ2-7
V gene: TRBV5-4
D gene: NA
clone size: NA
CDR3 DNA: TGTGCCAGCAGCTTATTTGGGAGCTCCTACGAGCAGTACTTC
CDR3 protein: CASSLFGSSYEQYF

CDR3 length: 14
J gene: TRBJ2-7
V gene: TRBV6-1
D gene: NA
clone size: once
CDR3 DNA: TGTGCCAGCAGTGAAGCGTTTGACAGGTTGGAGCAGTACTTC
CDR3 protein: CASSEAFDRLEQYF

CDR3 length: 15
J gene: TRBJ2-3
V gene: TRBV10-3
D gene: NA
clone size: NA
CDR3 DNA: TGTGCCATCAGTGTGAAAGGCGGGCTCACAGATACGCAGTATTTT
CDR3 protein: CAISVKGGLTDTQYF

CDR3 length: 15
J gene: TRBJ2-7
V gene: TRBV23-1
D gene: NA
clone size: NA
CDR3 DNA: TGCGCCAGCAGTCAAAGGGTCAGGGGAACCTACGAGCAGTACTTC
CDR3 protein: CASSQRVRGTYEQYF

CDR3 length: 13
J gene: TRBJ1-2
V gene: TRBV18
D gene: NA
clone size: few
CDR3 DNA: TGTGCCAGCTCACTATCAACGGAGTATGGCTACACCTTC
CDR3 protein: CASSLSTEYGYTF

CDR3 length: 14
J gene: TRBJ2-1
V gene: TRBV18
D gene: TRBD2
clone size: NA
CDR3 DNA: TGTGCCAGCTCACCCCCAGCGGGAGTCCATGAGCAGTTCTTC
CDR3 protein: CASSPPAGVHEQFF

CDR3 length: 15
J gene: TRBJ2-7
V gene: TRBV6-1
D gene: NA
clone size: NA
CDR3 DNA: TGTGCCAGCAGTGAAGCGGGGGACGGCCCCTACGAGCAGTACTTC
CDR3 protein: CASSEAGDGPYEQYF

CDR3 length: 15
J gene: TRBJ2-7
V gene: TRBV4-1
D gene: TRBD1
clone size: NA
CDR3 DNA: TGCGCCAGCAGCGTAAGACGGCAGGGGGCGGGCGAGCAGTACTTC
CDR3 protein: CASSVRRQGAGEQYF

CDR3 length: 13
J gene: TRBJ1-3
V gene: TRBV6-1
D gene: NA
clone size: NA
CDR3 DNA: TGTGCCAGCAGTTGGGGCTCAGGAAACACCATATATTTT
CDR3 protein: CASSWGSGNTIYF

CDR3 length: 14
J gene: TRBJ2-5
V gene: TRBV11-2
D gene: TRBD2
clone size: NA
CDR3 DNA: TGTGCCAGCAGCCGAGTTAGCGGGATTGGGACCCAGTACTTC
CDR3 protein: CASSRVSGIGTQYF

CDR3 length: 13
J gene: TRBJ2-1
V gene: TRBV6-1
D gene: TRBD2
clone size: NA
CDR3 DNA: TGTGCCAGTGGGCGGGGGGGGTACAATGAGCAGTTCTTC
CDR3 protein: CASGRGGYNEQFF

CDR3 length: 14
J gene: TRBJ1-5
V gene: TRBV2
D gene: NA
clone size: few
CDR3 DNA: TGTGCCAGCAGTGCAATACAGGGAAATCAGCCCCAGCATTTT
CDR3 protein: CASSAIQGNQPQHF

CDR3 length: 17
J gene: TRBJ2-5
V gene: TRBV7-9
D gene: TRBD2
clone size: NA
CDR3 DNA: TGTGCCAGCAGCTTAAGACTAGCGGGGGCTACAGGGGAGACCCAGTACTTC
CDR3 protein: CASSLRLAGATGETQYF

CDR3 length: 15
J gene: TRBJ2-3
V gene: TRBV7-9
D gene: TRBD1
clone size: NA
CDR3 DNA: TGTGCCAGCAGCCTAACAGGGGGTCAGGGGGATACGCAGTATTTT
CDR3 protein: CASSLTGGQGDTQYF

CDR3 length: 17
J gene: TRBJ1-1
V gene: TRBV11-2
D gene: TRBD1
clone size: NA
CDR3 DNA: TGTGCCAGCAGCTACCGACAGGGGGGCCAAGGTTTTACTGAAGCTTTCTTT
CDR3 protein: CASSYRQGGQGFTEAFF

CDR3 length: 13
J gene: TRBJ2-4
V gene: TRBV7-2
D gene: TRBD1
clone size: NA
CDR3 DNA: TGTGCCAGCAGTTATGACAGGGGAAACATTCAGTACTTC
CDR3 protein: CASSYDRGNIQYF

CDR3 length: 15
J gene: TRBJ2-3
V gene: TRBV5-6
D gene: TRBD1
clone size: NA
CDR3 DNA: TGTGCCAGCAGGACCGGGACAGGTTTCACAGATACGCAGTATTTT
CDR3 protein: CASRTGTGFTDTQYF

CDR3 length: 12
J gene: TRBJ1-1
V gene: TRBV29-1
D gene: NA
clone size: NA
CDR3 DNA: TGCAGCGTGACCGGACTCCCCACTGAAGCTTTCTTT
CDR3 protein: CSVTGLPTEAFF

CDR3 length: 14
J gene: TRBJ2-7
V gene: TRBV5-4
D gene: TRBD1
clone size: NA
CDR3 DNA: TGTGCCAGCAGCTTGTCGGGACAGGGTTACGAGCAGTACTTC
CDR3 protein: CASSLSGQGYEQYF

CDR3 length: 15
J gene: TRBJ2-7
V gene: TRBV19
D gene: NA
clone size: NA
CDR3 DNA: TGTGCCAGTAGTACCGGACGGATTACCTCCTACGAGCAGTACTTC
CDR3 protein: CASSTGRITSYEQYF

CDR3 length: 13
J gene: TRBJ1-2
V gene: TRBV7-9
D gene: NA
clone size: NA
CDR3 DNA: TGTGCCAGCTCAGAGGACGCAAACTATGGCTGCACCTTC
CDR3 protein: CASSEDANYGCTF

CDR3 length: 13
J gene: TRBJ2-3
V gene: TRBV7-9
D gene: NA
clone size: NA
CDR3 DNA: TGTGCCAGCCTCCGTAGCTCTACAGATACGCAGTATTTT
CDR3 protein: CASLRSSTDTQYF

CDR3 length: 13
J gene: TRBJ2-7
V gene: TRBV10-3
D gene: NA
clone size: NA
CDR3 DNA: TGTGCCATCAGAGGAACAGGGAGTGGGGAGCAGTACTTC
CDR3 protein: CAIRGTGSGEQYF

CDR3 length: 16
J gene: TRBJ2-7
V gene: TRBV6-6
D gene: NA
clone size: NA
CDR3 DNA: TGTGCCAGCAGTTACTCGGGGGGGGGCGCCGTCTACGAGCAGTACTTC
CDR3 protein: CASSYSGGGAVYEQYF

CDR3 length: 16
J gene: TRBJ2-5
V gene: TRBV4-2
D gene: TRBD2
clone size: NA
CDR3 DNA: TGTGCCAGCAGCCAAGGCGTGGGGCGGGGGGAGGAGACCCAGTACTTC
CDR3 protein: CASSQGVGRGEETQYF

CDR3 length: 17
J gene: TRBJ2-3
V gene: TRBV14
D gene: TRBD2
clone size: once
CDR3 DNA: TGTGCCAGCAGCCAAGCCATGGGACTAGCGGGAATAGATACGCAGTATTTT
CDR3 protein: CASSQAMGLAGIDTQYF